This TCR beta chain emerged from a study of blood T cell repertoires in COVID-19 (dated by TCRdb to about 2020). Broadly, across the study: The collaborator samples originated in the United States, Italy and Spain and spanned the acute and convalescent phases of COVID-19. The material from the prospective study consisted of cDNA or gDNA derived from T cells, B-cell-depleted T cells, or PBMCs. Where HLA class I and class II types were available, the types were taken from metadata supplied by the sample provider, not from assay-based typing. Deeply sampled blood TCRbeta repertoires from subjects exposed to, actively infected with, or recovered from COVID-19 were included in the dataset. The sample metadata nearly always contained a de-identified subject ID, COVID-19 status, age in years and sex. The samples were drawn from two sources: the first 160 participants of the ongoing ImmuneRACE study, and 1,200 or so subjects contributed by 6 global collaborators. A freely available public database, intended as a resource for researchers studying the immune response to SARS-CoV-2, is where the repertoires were released. The full study reports these points: The amount of clinical and demographic metadata varied by source and participant and was provided uncurated.

Each collaborating institution followed its own protocols to collect whole blood in K2EDTA tubes. For TCRbeta analysis, collaborator samples were shipped as frozen whole blood, as isolated PBMCs, or as DNA extracted from either sample type. TCRbeta CDR3 regions were amplified from genomic DNA by means of the immunoSEQ Assay, a bias-controlled multiplex PCR. The paper's data handling went like this. The number of nucleated cells in each sample was estimated from the amplification of reference gene primers within the assay. To quantify the absolute abundance of each unique TCRbeta CDR3 rearrangement, sequence reads were collapsed and filtered. For each sample, productive Simpson clonality was calculated by taking the square root of Simpson's diversity index across productive rearrangements. TCRdb took this table from immuneACCESS and kept in-frame rearrangements with V and J called. Such tables lack part of the clones; where checked against another copy, unresolved V genes explain under half of the gap, and the rest is unexplained. That table furnishes V, J and clone size, whereas the DNA furnished D and trimming. Across this sample there are about 200,000 clones, with less than 85% seen only once. The top ten clonotypes cover 4.5% to 7% of the sample.

A word on this clone: Its antigen remains undetermined. No base quality values were provided; no much bigger clone lies one nucleotide off.

V is cut by 6 bases and J by 4 bases, and the space between the germline ends is 18 bases. The germline V gene provides CDR1 MDHEN and CDR2 SYDVKM. Including the terminal cysteine and phenylalanine, the CDR3 comprises 16 residues. Of all the DNA, just the CDR3 is kept, 48 bases in frame from base 1. This sequence uses TRBV28 and TRBJ1-4; the D gene is perhaps TRBD1, from 6 matching bases. The clonotype comes from a woman between 70 and 85 years old with acute or convalescent COVID-19. Specimen: peripheral blood. The CDR3 region reads CASREGVGASNEKLFF. The DNA sequence is given as TGTGCCAGCAGAGAGGGTGTGGGGGCTAGTAATGAAAAACTGTTTTTT.